The sequence of this T cell receptor beta chain was determined in a study of blood T cell repertoires in COVID-19. The CDR3 totals 16 residues. V lost 4 bases, J lost 1 base, and 6 bases stayed unmatched. In germline, CDR1 is LGHDT, CDR2 YNNKEL (reference sequence). Study processing details: Amplified reference gene primers provided the basis for estimating nucleated cell counts. TCRdb's copy holds only in-frame clones and misses some; the assay was immunoSEQ multiplex PCR. The DNA gave D and trimming, while V, J and clone size come from that table. The table shows 150,000 to 200,000 clones, with around two thirds occurring only once.

The V call is TRBV3-1 (or the pseudogene TRBV3-2), the J call TRBJ2-3, with 9 bases that match TRBD1. The specimen sequenced was peripheral blood. The clonotype comes from an elderly woman with acute or convalescent COVID-19. For the CDR3, the DNA is TGTGCCAGCAGCCCAGAGGACAGGGGCGGCACAGATACGCAGTATTTT. This translates into CASSPEDRGGTDTQYF.